This record concerns one T cell receptor (beta chain) sequence. Its matching antigen is unknown. With UMI labels, 5' RACE was used to prepare the TRB cDNA libraries. TCRdb processed the 5' RACE reads again and assigns one entry to each CDR3 protein, with no DNA. Listed are over 35,000 distinct CDR3 sequences; 2.5% falls within the top ten. The length of the CDR3 is 12 residues. CD45RO-CCR7+CD27+CD95- defined naive CD8+ T cells. The data were obtained in a study of CXCR3-negative and CXCR3-positive naive CD8 T cells. Study-level results: TRB CDR3s of CXCR3-positive naive cells were more hydrophobic than those of CXCR3-negative naive cells. The study inferred TCR strength from TRB CDR3 properties and found comparable surface CD5 between naive subsets.

The rearrangement uses TRBV12-3 or TRBV12-4 and TRBJ1-1. This TCR came from a human donor in good health. Some clones in this sample may be carry-over from other donors' samples. Sequencing input: naive CXCR3- CD8+ T cells from blood. Documented subset: CD45RO-CCR7+CD27+CD95- naive CD8+ T cells lacking CXCR3 (TNR3-). CDR3 sequence reads: CASSFEATEAFF.